A single sample gave rise to the 4 T cell receptor beta chains below, sequenced in a study of identical twins (dated by TCRdb to about 2016). Library construction relied on 5' RACE. The sequencing machine was an Illumina HiSeq 2000. The public reads were reanalyzed by TCRdb: fastp trimming at Q25, MiXCR alignment, in-frame beta chains only. Rows matching on CDR3 protein sequence are summarized as one entry with the most common DNA and genes. This sample comprises around 340,000 distinct CDR3 sequences, approximately 13% of them detected only once. The top ten clonotypes cover 7.2% of the sample. These sequences were also reported in another study, on yellow fever vaccine responses in identical twins.

Sequencing was performed on CD8+ T cells sorted from blood. The receptors stem from a woman aged 18-35 years in good health.

The chain has TRBV27 and TRBJ2-5; 7 bases agree with TRBD2. V shed 2 bases and J 3 bases; nucleotides not matched to a gene: 6. The CDR3 runs to 15 residues. Germline values: CDR1 MNHEY, CDR2 SMNVEV (reference sequence). The DNA of the CDR3 is TGTGCCAGCAGTTTAGGCGGGGGAGCCAAAGAGACCCAGTACTTC. Translating gives CASSLGGGAKETQYF.

The chain couples TRBV4-2 to TRBJ2-3; TRBD2 aligns across 9 bases. V lost 0 bases to trimming and J lost 6 bases; unmatched junction nucleotides: 7. Germline loops: CDR1 LGHNA, CDR2 YNFKEQ. The CDR3 length is 16 residues. This CDR3 is CASSQDRGGAPDTQYF. The CDR3 DNA is TGTGCCAGCAGCCAAGATCGCGGGGGGGCCCCTGATACGCAGTATTTT.

This clonotype was found many times. V usage is TRBV7-9 and J usage is TRBJ2-1; 9 bases are shared with TRBD1. This CDR3 spans 17 amino acids. The germline V gene encodes CDR1 SEHNR and CDR2 FQNEAQ (reference sequence). The V gene end was trimmed by 5 bases and the J gene end by 9 bases; junction bases not matched to a gene: 17. DNA for the CDR3: TGTGCCAGCAGCCCTACTCGGCCGGGACAGGGAGTCGGTGAGCAGTTCTTC. This encodes CASSPTRPGQGVGEQFF.

This clonotype was counted once. This rearrangement joins TRBV11-2 to TRBJ2-7, with TRBD1 matching 9 bases. CDR3 size: 15 residues. V lost 5 bases and J lost 6; bases outside the gene matches: 11. Germline-derived CDR1 and CDR2 are SGHAT and FQNNGV. CDR3 nucleotides: TGTGCCAGCAGCCGGTGGGGACAGGGCGTGATCGAGCAGTACTTC. This encodes CASSRWGQGVIEQYF.